This T cell receptor beta chain was sequenced in a study of technical replicates of blood from a handful of donors. Here immunoSEQ multiplex PCR was the method, and the copy in TCRdb shows in-frame clones only, minus some. The table lists 65,000 to 85,000 clones, approximately 94% of them singletons. The TCR originated in a human donor in good health. Sequences were obtained from T cells isolated from PBMCs.

DNA for the CDR3: TGCGCCAGCAGCTCAATACAGGGGATCTATGGCTACACCTTC. Translating gives CASSSIQGIYGYTF. The chain employs TRBV5-1 and TRBJ1-2; 7 nucleotides align to TRBD1. The J segment lost 4 bases and the V segment lost 3 bases, leaving 6 bases of the junction unmatched. CDR1 and CDR2 from the germline V gene are SGHRS and YFSETQ. CDR3 length: 14 residues.